Sequencing of this T cell receptor beta chain was carried out in a study of response to subunit inactivated influenza vaccine (dated 2018 in TCRdb). General notes on the study: Deep quantitative T cell receptor repertoire profiling was used in the study to track responses to a trivalent subunit inactivated influenza vaccine.

This clonotype appeared a few times. Its antigen is not yet known. Base qualities are not at hand, and no much larger clone is one base apart. Receptors were amplified or captured by RT-PCR. TCRdb shows the sequencer as Illumina HiSeq 2500. The public reads were reanalyzed by TCRdb: fastp trimming at Q25, MiXCR alignment, in-frame beta chains only. For every CDR3 protein sequence, its rows merge into one entry that carries the most common genes and DNA. The sample table contains more than 200,000 distinct CDR3 sequences; only one count was recorded for 10% to 15% of them. The top ten clonotypes cover 7.8% of the sample. Including cysteine and phenylalanine, the CDR3 has 13 amino acids. The CDR3 DNA has 39 bases and is translated from base 1. V sheds 5 bases and J sheds 5 bases, leaving 8 bases between their ends. CDR1 KGHDR and CDR2 SFDVKD were looked up in the germline V gene. Here is what the overall study found, with its caveats: According to the authors, only a limited number of new T cells may be recruited by each seasonal influenza vaccination.

The rearranged segments are TRBV24-1 and TRBJ2-2; D gene: possibly TRBD2, on 6 matching bases. The specimen was non-naive T cells sorted from PBMCs, collected 14 to 15 days before vaccination. The meaning of the sample's cell subset or site label: memory T cell fraction. This receptor was taken from a man aged 45-60 years who received an inactivated influenza vaccine. Donor details come from another sample of the same person, matched by shared clones. The sequenced DNA is TGTGCCACCAGTGTGGAGGGGACCGGGGAGCTGTTTTTT. Translation gives CATSVEGTGELFF.